Sequencing of this TCR beta chain was carried out in a study of T cells in Graves' hyperthyroidism and ophthalmopathy. Study-wide points: Clonotypes that were expanded in thyroid above 0.001 mostly appeared in blood too. The model identified upcoming ophthalmopathy a median around 6 months ahead of onset.

The table lists this clonotype with a count of one. Its antigen is as yet unknown. V lost 7 bases and J 1 base, leaving 13 bases between the germline ends. CDR1 is SQVTM and CDR2 is ANQGSEA in the germline V gene. The CDR3 is 13 amino acids. Any patient presenting with uncontrolled infection, other autoimmune disease, pregnancy or lactation was left out. Clinical symptoms, serum thyroxine, TRAb, thyroid ultrasound and orbital computed tomography established diagnosis. RNA transcripts served as the template for amplifying TCR beta CDR3 regions. An initial round of RT-PCR targeting the TCR CDR3 relied on the HTBI primer set. TCRdb re-called the multiplex PCR reads through MiXCR, storing one row per CDR3 protein. The sample has 490,000 or so distinct CDR3 sequences, about 45% seen once.

The sequenced sample was peripheral blood or thyroid tissue (not recorded which). The chain couples TRBV29-1 to TRBJ1-1, with no clear D. The receptor was derived from an adult woman with Graves' disease, either hyperthyroidism or ophthalmopathy (not recorded which). Written as DNA, the CDR3 is TGCAGCGCCACAATTTTGTCGAACACTGAAGCTTTCTTT. Protein product: CSATILSNTEAFF.